These 25 T cell receptor beta chains were sequenced from one sample in a study of low-dose radiotherapy and immunotherapy resistance in tumors. Time point here: before trial treatment. Alpha and beta chains were covered, as first-strand cDNA relied on TRAV- and TRBV-specific primers. TCRs underwent about 20 PCR cycles of amplification with a constant-region primer and V-primer adapter. From the reads, TCRdb called clonotypes with MiXCR, one entry per CDR3 protein. Found here are 45,000 to 75,000 distinct CDR3 sequences, about 25% of them singletons; the top ten hold about 6%. The sample was PBMCs, taken before treatment. The receptors were sampled from a male donor with prostate cancer.

J is TRBJ2-3 and V is TRBV7-2; D unresolved. The germline gives CDR1 SGHTA, CDR2 FQGNSA. Trimming removed 1 base from V and 2 bases from J, with 10 bases in between. The CDR3 spans 15 residues. The CDR3 loop reads CASSLVAGSTDTQYF. CDR3 nucleotides: TGTGCCAGCAGCTTAGTTGCTGGGTCCACAGATACGCAGTATTTT.

This clonotype appeared many times. This chain links TRBV11-2 with TRBJ2-1; 9 bases agree with TRBD2. Germline V gives CDR1 SGHAT, CDR2 FQNNGV. The trim removed 2 bases at V and 12 bases at J, leaving 11 bases unmatched. This CDR3 contains 15 residues. The CDR3 reads CASSLLGTSTSLQFF. CDR3 coding DNA: TGTGCCAGCAGCTTACTCGGGACTAGCACATCACTGCAGTTCTTC.

This clonotype was observed many times. The chain joins TRBV12-3 or TRBV12-4 to TRBJ1-5, with 7 bases lining up with TRBD1. With 6 bases clipped from V and 2 bases from J, the junction kept 7 bases outside the gene matches. The CDR3 runs to 15 residues. The CDR3 sequence is CASSHRGRGNQPQHF. For the CDR3, the DNA is TGTGCCAGCAGCCACAGGGGACGGGGCAATCAGCCCCAGCATTTT.

J is TRBJ2-1 and V is TRBV5-5; the D gene is possibly TRBD1 (5 bases). V was clipped by 3 bases and J by 12 bases, with 19 bases between them. Germline assignment: CDR1 SGHKS and CDR2 YYEKEE (reference sequence). This CDR3 contains 14 residues. This chain's CDR3 is CASSWQGREDTQFF. The CDR3 region has the DNA TGTGCCAGCAGCTGGCAGGGCCGCGAGGATACGCAGTTCTTC.

In this sample, this clonotype turned up many times. This chain uses TRBV9 with TRBJ2-5, with 10 nucleotides matching TRBD2. Trimming took 0 bases from V and 5 from J; bases not matched to a gene: 4. CDR1 SGDLS and CDR2 YYNGEE come from the germline V gene. This CDR3 has 15 amino acids. This CDR3 reads CASSVEEREGETQYF. The CDR3 coding sequence is TGTGCCAGCAGCGTAGAGGAGCGGGAGGGGGAGACCCAGTACTTC.

In its sample, this clonotype was seen many times. The chain couples TRBV7-7 to TRBJ2-5, with 10 bases fitting TRBD2. V was clipped by 5 bases and J by 4 bases; unmatched bases: 10. The CDR3 covers 16 residues. Per the germline V gene, CDR1 is SSHAT and CDR2 is FNYEAQ (reference sequence). The CDR3 DNA is TGTGCCAGCAGCAGAGGGGCTAGCGGGAGCAGAGAGACCCAGTACTTC. This encodes CASSRGASGSRETQYF.

This clonotype was counted at least ten times. J is TRBJ2-1 and V is TRBV11-2; a weak D match, TRBD2 (5 bases). Trimming stripped 5 bases from V and 8 bases from J, with 19 bases between. This CDR3 region has 15 residues. Germline-derived CDR1 and CDR2 are SGHAT and FQNNGV. The DNA of the CDR3 is TGTGCCAGCAGCCAATGGAGGTCAAACTCGGATGAGCAGTTCTTC. This codes for CASSQWRSNSDEQFF.

This clonotype was detected ten times or more. CDR3 residues: CASTKMSGRPGELFF. CDR3 DNA: TGTGCCAGCACCAAAATGAGTGGGAGACCCGGGGAGCTGTTTTTT. This rearrangement joins TRBV27 to TRBJ2-2, with D perhaps TRBD2 (5 bases). The V gene's germline CDR1 is MNHEY and CDR2 SMNVEV (reference sequence). Trimming removed 7 bases from V and 6 bases from J, with 18 bases in between. The CDR3 runs to 15 residues.

This clonotype showed up many times. This chain connects TRBV12-3 or TRBV12-4 to TRBJ2-5, with 8 bases matching TRBD1. J gave up 5 bases and V 5 bases, and 7 bases lay outside the gene matches. There are 14 residues in the CDR3. The CDR3 nucleotides read TGTGCCAGCAGTACGGACAGGGCAGGGGAGACCCAGTACTTC. Translated: CASSTDRAGETQYF.

This clonotype was seen at least ten times. J is TRBJ2-7 and V is TRBV6-5; 13 bases fit TRBD2. The CDR3 contains 15 residues. The trim removed 5 bases at V and 2 bases at J, leaving 3 bases unmatched. Germline CDR1 MNHEY, CDR2 SVGAGI. The CDR3 DNA follows: TGTGCCAGCAGTACGGGACTAGCGGGAACCTACGAGCAGTACTTC. Amino acid sequence: CASSTGLAGTYEQYF.

This clonotype came up many times. V usage is TRBV7-9 and J usage is TRBJ1-4, with 9 bases lining up with TRBD1. The CDR3 length is 15 residues. Germline assignment: CDR1 SEHNR and CDR2 FQNEAQ (reference sequence). The V segment lost 6 bases and the J segment 7 bases; nucleotides outside the gene matches: 9. CDR3 sequence (DNA): TGTGCCAGCAGTCCATCCGGGACAGGGCTTGAAAAACTGTTTTTT. This translates into CASSPSGTGLEKLFF.

This clonotype has a count of ten or more. This chain uses TRBV11-2 with TRBJ1-5; D is unresolved. Germline V lookup: CDR1 SGHAT, CDR2 FQNNGV. The V end was cut by 1 base, the J end by 4 bases, with 8 bases between. There are 14 residues in the CDR3. The CDR3 DNA reads as TGTGCCAGCAGCTTAGGCCAGAATAATCAGCCCCAGCATTTT. Protein product: CASSLGQNNQPQHF.

Points on this clonotype: A far larger clone differs by one base, so this is likely a read error. The rearrangement uses TRBV12-3 or TRBV12-4 and TRBJ2-1; 11 bases are shared with TRBD2. V lost 5 bases to trimming and J lost 10 bases; unmatched junction nucleotides: 10. There are 15 residues in the CDR3. The DNA of the CDR3 is TGTGCCAGCAGTCCAATAGGACTAGCGGGCTACGAGCAGTTCTTC. This encodes CASSPIGLAGYEQFF.

In its sample, this clonotype was seen many times. J is TRBJ1-2 and V is TRBV30, with D unclear. The V end lost 3 bases, the J end lost 7 bases, and 12 bases lay between the germline ends. Germline values: CDR1 GTSNPN, CDR2 SVGIG (reference sequence). The CDR3 runs to 12 residues. The CDR3 nucleotides read TGTGCCTGGAGCAGCCACCAGGCTGGCTACACCTTC. Translation: CAWSSHQAGYTF.

This clonotype was seen repeatedly, ten times or more. The chain links TRBV18 to TRBJ2-1; no reliable D call. The V end was cut by 2 bases, the J end by 6 bases, with 11 bases between. Germline CDR1 reads KGHSH; CDR2 reads LQKENI. This CDR3 is built from 14 residues. The CDR3 here is CASSPGSQANEQFF. In nucleotides, the CDR3 is TGTGCCAGCTCACCAGGGTCTCAGGCCAATGAGCAGTTCTTC.

The chain combines TRBV6-2 or TRBV6-3 with TRBJ2-1; 8 bases are a match to TRBD2. The germline V gene encodes CDR1 MNHEY and CDR2 SVGEGT. The CDR3 loop spans 14 amino acids. V lost 2 bases to trimming and J lost 7 bases; unmatched junction nucleotides: 4. CDR3 loop: CASSYLGGENEQFF. The CDR3, as DNA: TGTGCCAGCAGTTACCTCGGGGGGGAGAATGAGCAGTTCTTC.

V gene TRBV10-3 combines with J gene TRBJ2-2; no definite D call. Trimming shortened V by 3 bases and J by 0 bases, and 11 bases separated the two germline ends. The CDR3 has 16 residues. Germline V lookup: CDR1 ENHRY, CDR2 SYGVKD. The CDR3 DNA reads TGTGCCATCAGTGATCCAGACCGAGCGAACACCGGGGAGCTGTTTTTT. It translates to CAISDPDRANTGELFF.

This chain links TRBV6-8 with TRBJ2-2; D is perhaps TRBD2 (5 bases). CDR3 length: 15 residues. Germline V gene data show CDR1 as MNHGY and CDR2 as SAAAGT. Trimming cost V 6 bases and J 4 bases, with 15 bases left between them. CDR3 sequence: CASRDGVRSTGELFF. In nucleotides, the CDR3 is TGTGCCAGCAGGGACGGGGTTCGGAGCACCGGGGAGCTGTTTTTT.

This clonotype has just a few counts. The V and J genes are TRBV6-2 or TRBV6-3 and TRBJ1-5; D may be TRBD1 (6 bases). The V end was cut by 6 bases, the J end by 2 bases, with 14 bases between. The CDR3 extends over 15 amino acids. Germline-derived CDR1 and CDR2 are MNHEY and SVGEGT. The CDR3 coding sequence is TGTGCCAGCAGCCCAGGGGTTAGGGGCAATCAGCCCCAGCATTTT. This codes for CASSPGVRGNQPQHF.

This clonotype was seen repeatedly, ten times or more. The chain uses TRBV28 and TRBJ2-7; no clear D gene. The CDR3 consists of 19 residues. Between the trimmed V and J ends, which lost 1 base and 0 bases, there was a span of 22 bases. Germline V gene sequence: CDR1 MDHEN, CDR2 SYDVKM. As DNA, the CDR3 is TGTGCCAGCAGTTTATTTAGAGGCACCCGTACGAAACACTCCTACGAGCAGTACTTC. It translates to CASSLFRGTRTKHSYEQYF.

As regards this clonotype: One junction end does not reproduce the germline sequence, and a read error may be involved. The chain recombines TRBV5-3 with TRBJ2-7, with 15 bases fitting TRBD2. TRBV5-3 falls under the ORF class, with uncertain function. The CDR3 runs to 16 residues. In DNA, the CDR3 is TGTGCCAGCAGCTGGGGACTAGCGGGAGGCGCCTACGAGCAGTACTTC. Encoded protein: CASSWGLAGGAYEQYF.

This clonotype was recorded at least ten times. The J gene is TRBJ2-7, the V gene TRBV10-2; D is ambiguous. Germline CDR1 and CDR2: WSHSY and SAAADI. The CDR3 length is 13 residues. The V end lost 3 bases, the J end lost 2 bases, and 8 bases lay between the germline ends. The CDR3 here is CASSDPGPYEQYF. DNA for the CDR3: TGCGCCAGCAGTGACCCCGGGCCCTACGAGCAGTACTTC.

Concerning this clonotype itself: A far larger clone differs by one base, so this is likely a read error. The chain couples TRBV13 to TRBJ2-4; D might be TRBD1 (6 bases). Germline V gene lookup returns CDR1 PRHDT and CDR2 FYEKMQ (reference sequence). CDR3 length: 13 amino acids. The V end was cut by 6 bases, the J end by 13 bases, with 19 bases between. The CDR3 reads CASSVDRFNEQYF. The CDR3, as DNA: TGTGCCAGCAGTGTCGACAGGTTCAATGAGCAGTACTTC. The variable domain in full, completed from reference TRBV13 and TRBJ2-4, reads AAGVIQSPRHLIKEKRETATLKCYPIPRHDTVYWYQQGPGQDPQFLISFYEKMQSDKGSIPDRFSAQQFSDYHSELNMSSLELGDSALYFCASSVDRFNEQYFGAGTRLSVL.

At least ten counts were recorded for this clonotype. The V gene is TRBV6-6, the J gene TRBJ2-1; TRBD2 aligns across 7 bases. The CDR3 covers 13 residues. CDR1 and CDR2 from the germline V gene are MNHNY and SVGAGI (reference sequence). V lost 6 bases and J lost 7; bases outside the gene matches: 6. CDR3 nucleotides: TGTGCCAGCAGCCGACCGGGACTAAATGAGCAGTTCTTC. This gives the protein CASSRPGLNEQFF.

J is TRBJ1-6 and V is TRBV28; no clear D gene. With 2 bases removed from V and 9 bases from J, the gap between germline ends came to 5 bases. The CDR3 contains 12 residues. Germline V gene data show CDR1 as MDHEN and CDR2 as SYDVKM. The CDR3 DNA is TGTGCCAGCAGTTTAAGTTTTTCACCCCTCCACTTT. Translating gives CASSLSFSPLHF.